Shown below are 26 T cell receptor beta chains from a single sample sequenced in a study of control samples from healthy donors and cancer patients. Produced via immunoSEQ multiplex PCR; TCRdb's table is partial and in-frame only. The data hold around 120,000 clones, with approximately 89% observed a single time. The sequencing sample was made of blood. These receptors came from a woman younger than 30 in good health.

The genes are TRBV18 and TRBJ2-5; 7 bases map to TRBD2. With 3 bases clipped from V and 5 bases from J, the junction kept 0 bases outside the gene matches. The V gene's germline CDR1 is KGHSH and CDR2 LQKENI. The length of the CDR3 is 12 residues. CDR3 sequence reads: CASSPGGETQYF. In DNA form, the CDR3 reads TGTGCCAGCTCACCGGGAGGGGAGACCCAGTACTTC. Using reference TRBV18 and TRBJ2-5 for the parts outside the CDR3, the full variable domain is NAGVMQNPRHLVRRRGQEARLRCSPMKGHSHVYWYRQLPEEGLKFMVYLQKENIIDESGMPKERFSAEFPKEGPSILRIQQVVRGDSAAYFCASSPGGETQYFGPGTRLLVL.

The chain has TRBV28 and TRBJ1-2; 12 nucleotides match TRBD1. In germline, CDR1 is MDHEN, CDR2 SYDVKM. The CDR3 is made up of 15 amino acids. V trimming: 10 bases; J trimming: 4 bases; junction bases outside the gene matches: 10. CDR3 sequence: CATKLGDRGLYGYTF. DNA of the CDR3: TGTGCCACCAAGTTAGGGGACAGGGGGCTCTATGGCTACACCTTC.

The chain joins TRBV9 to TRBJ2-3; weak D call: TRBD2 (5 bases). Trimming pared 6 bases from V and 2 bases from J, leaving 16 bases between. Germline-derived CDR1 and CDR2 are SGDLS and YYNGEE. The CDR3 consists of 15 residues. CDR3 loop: CASTSRAWDTDTQYF. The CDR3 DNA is TGTGCCAGCACCTCGAGGGCGTGGGACACAGATACGCAGTATTTT.

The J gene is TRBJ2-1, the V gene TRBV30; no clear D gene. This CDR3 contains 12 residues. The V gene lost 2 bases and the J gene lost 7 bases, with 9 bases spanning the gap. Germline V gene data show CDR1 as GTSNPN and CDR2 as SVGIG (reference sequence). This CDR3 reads CAWSWNPNEQFF. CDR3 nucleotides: TGTGCCTGGAGTTGGAATCCTAATGAGCAGTTCTTC.

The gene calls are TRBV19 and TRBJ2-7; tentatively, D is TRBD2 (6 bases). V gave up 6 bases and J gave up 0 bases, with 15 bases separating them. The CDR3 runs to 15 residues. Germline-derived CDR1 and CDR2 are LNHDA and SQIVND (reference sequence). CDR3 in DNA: TGTGCCAGTAGCATCCAAGCGGGTTCCTCCTACGAGCAGTACTTC. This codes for CASSIQAGSSYEQYF. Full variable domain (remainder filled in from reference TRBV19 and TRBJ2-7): DGGITQSPKYLFRKEGQNVTLSCEQNLNHDAMYWYRQDPGQGLRLIYYSQIVNDFQKGDIAEGYSVSREKKESFPLTVTSAQKNPTAFYLCASSIQAGSSYEQYFGPGTRLTVT.

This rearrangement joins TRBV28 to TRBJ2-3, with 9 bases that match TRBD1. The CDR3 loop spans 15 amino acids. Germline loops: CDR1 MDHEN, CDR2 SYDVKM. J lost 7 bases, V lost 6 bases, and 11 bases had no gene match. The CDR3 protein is CASRITWDRANTQYF. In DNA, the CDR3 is TGTGCCAGCAGAATTACTTGGGACAGGGCTAATACGCAGTATTTT.

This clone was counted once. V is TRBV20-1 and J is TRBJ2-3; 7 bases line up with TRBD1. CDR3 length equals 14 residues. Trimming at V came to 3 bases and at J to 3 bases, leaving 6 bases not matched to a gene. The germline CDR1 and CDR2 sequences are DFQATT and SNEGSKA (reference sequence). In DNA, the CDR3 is TGCAGTGCTAGTGGAGACAGGGCAACAGATACGCAGTATTTT. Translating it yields CSASGDRATDTQYF.

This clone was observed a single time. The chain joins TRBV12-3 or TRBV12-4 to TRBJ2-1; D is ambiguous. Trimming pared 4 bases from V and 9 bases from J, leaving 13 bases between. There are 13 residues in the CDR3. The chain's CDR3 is CASSSVQVGEQFF. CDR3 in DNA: TGTGCCAGCAGTTCGGTCCAGGTTGGTGAGCAGTTCTTC.

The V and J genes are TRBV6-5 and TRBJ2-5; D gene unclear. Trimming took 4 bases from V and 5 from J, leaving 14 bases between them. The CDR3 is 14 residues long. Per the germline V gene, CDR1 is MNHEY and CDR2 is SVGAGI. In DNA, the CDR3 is TGTGCCAGCAGTTTTGAAGTGAAGGCCGAGACCCAGTACTTC. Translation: CASSFEVKAETQYF.

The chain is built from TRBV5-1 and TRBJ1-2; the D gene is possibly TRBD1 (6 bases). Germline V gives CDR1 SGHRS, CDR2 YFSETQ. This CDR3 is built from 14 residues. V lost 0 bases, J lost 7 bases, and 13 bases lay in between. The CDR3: CASSLVTGSGGYTF. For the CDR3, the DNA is TGCGCCAGCAGCTTGGTTACAGGGTCAGGTGGCTACACCTTC. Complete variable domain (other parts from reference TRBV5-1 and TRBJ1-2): KAGVTQTPRYLIKTRGQQVTLSCSPISGHRSVSWYQQTPGQGLQFLFEYFSETQRNKGNFPGRFSGRQFSNSRSEMNVSTLELGDSALYLCASSLVTGSGGYTFGSGTRLTVV.

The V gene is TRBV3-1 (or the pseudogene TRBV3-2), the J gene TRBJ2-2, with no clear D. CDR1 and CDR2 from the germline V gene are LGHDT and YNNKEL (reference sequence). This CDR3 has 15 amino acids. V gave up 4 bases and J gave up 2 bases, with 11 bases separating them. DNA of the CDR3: TGTGCCAGCAGCCTTTTGGTCGATAACACCGGGGAGCTGTTTTTT. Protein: CASSLLVDNTGELFF.

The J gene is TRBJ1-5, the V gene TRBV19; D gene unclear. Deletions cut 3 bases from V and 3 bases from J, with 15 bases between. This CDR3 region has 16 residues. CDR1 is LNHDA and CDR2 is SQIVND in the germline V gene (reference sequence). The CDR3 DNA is TGTGCCAGTAGTATTAATCTGGGCCTTAACAATCAGCCCCAGCATTTT. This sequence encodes CASSINLGLNNQPQHF.

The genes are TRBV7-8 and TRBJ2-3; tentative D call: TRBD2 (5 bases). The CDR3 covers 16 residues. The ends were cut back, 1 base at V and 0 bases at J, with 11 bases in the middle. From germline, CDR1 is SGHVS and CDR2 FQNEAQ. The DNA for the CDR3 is TGTGCCAGCAGCTTAGGGACTGGCGTTAGCACAGATACGCAGTATTTT. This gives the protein CASSLGTGVSTDTQYF.

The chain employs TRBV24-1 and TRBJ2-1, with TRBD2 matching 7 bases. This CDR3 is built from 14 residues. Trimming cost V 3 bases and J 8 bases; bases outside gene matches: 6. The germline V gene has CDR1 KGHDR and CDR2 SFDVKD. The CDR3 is CATSDPLRGDEQFF. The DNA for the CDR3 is TGTGCCACCAGTGATCCTTTACGGGGGGATGAGCAGTTCTTC.

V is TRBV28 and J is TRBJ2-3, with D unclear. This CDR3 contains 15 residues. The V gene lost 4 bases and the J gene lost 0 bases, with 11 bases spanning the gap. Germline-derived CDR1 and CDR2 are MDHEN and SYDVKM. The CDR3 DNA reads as TGTGCCAGCAGTTCCCTAGGCTCTAGCACAGATACGCAGTATTTT. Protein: CASSSLGSSTDTQYF. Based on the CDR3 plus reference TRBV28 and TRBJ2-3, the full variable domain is DVKVTQSSRYLVKRTGEKVFLECVQDMDHENMFWYRQDPGLGLRLIYFSYDVKMKEKGDIPEGYSVSREKKERFSLILESASTNQTSMYLCASSSLGSSTDTQYFGPGTRLTVL.

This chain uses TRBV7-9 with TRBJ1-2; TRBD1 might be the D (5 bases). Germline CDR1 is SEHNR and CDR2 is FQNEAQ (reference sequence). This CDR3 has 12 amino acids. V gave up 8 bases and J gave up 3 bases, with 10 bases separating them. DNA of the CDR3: TGTGCCAGCGCCGGGACGGACTATGGCTACACCTTC. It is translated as CASAGTDYGYTF.

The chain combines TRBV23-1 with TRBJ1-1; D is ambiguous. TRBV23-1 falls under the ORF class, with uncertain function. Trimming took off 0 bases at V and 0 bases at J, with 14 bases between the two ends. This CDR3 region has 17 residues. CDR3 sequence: CASSQSPETGLNTEAFF. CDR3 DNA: TGCGCCAGCAGTCAATCCCCCGAAACGGGGTTGAACACTGAAGCTTTCTTT.

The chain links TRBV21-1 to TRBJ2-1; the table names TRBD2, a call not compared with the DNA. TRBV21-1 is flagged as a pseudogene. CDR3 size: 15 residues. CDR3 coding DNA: TGTGCCAGCAGCCCCCACCTAGGGGGGGCCAATGAGCAGTTCTTC. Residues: CASSPHLGGANEQFF.

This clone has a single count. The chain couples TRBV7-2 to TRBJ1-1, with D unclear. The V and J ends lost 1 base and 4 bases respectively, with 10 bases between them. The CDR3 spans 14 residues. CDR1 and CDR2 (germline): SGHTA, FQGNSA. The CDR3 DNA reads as TGTGCCAGCAGCTTAGGGGGAGGTTCCACTGAAGCTTTCTTT. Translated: CASSLGGGSTEAFF.

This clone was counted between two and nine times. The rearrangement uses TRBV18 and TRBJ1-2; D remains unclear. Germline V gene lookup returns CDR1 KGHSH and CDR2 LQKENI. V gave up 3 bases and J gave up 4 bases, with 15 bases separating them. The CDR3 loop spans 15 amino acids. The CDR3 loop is CASSPQSAPGYGYTF. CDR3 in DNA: TGTGCCAGCTCACCCCAGTCTGCCCCGGGCTATGGCTACACCTTC. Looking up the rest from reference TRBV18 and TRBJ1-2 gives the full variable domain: NAGVMQNPRHLVRRRGQEARLRCSPMKGHSHVYWYRQLPEEGLKFMVYLQKENIIDESGMPKERFSAEFPKEGPSILRIQQVVRGDSAAYFCASSPQSAPGYGYTFGSGTRLTVV.

The CDR3 DNA sequence: TGCAGCGTTCGGTACAGGGCAGATGAAAAACTGTTTTTT. Its protein is CSVRYRADEKLFF. The V call is TRBV29-1, the J call TRBJ1-4, with D possibly being TRBD1 (6 bases). Trimming took off 5 bases at V and 6 bases at J, with 13 bases between the two ends. The CDR3 consists of 13 residues. Germline V CDR1 and CDR2: SQVTM, ANQGSEA.

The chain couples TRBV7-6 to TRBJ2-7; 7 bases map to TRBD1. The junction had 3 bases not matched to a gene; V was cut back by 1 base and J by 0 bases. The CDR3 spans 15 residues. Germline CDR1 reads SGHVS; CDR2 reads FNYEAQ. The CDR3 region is CASSLVQGSSYEQYF. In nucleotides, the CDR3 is TGTGCCAGCAGCTTAGTACAGGGGAGCTCCTACGAGCAGTACTTC.

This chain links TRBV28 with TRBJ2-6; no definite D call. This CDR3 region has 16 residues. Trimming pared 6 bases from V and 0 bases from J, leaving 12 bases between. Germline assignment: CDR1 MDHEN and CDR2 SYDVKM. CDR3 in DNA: TGTGCCAGCAGAGATGTACCGAGCTCTGGGGCCAACGTCCTGACTTTC. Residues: CASRDVPSSGANVLTF.

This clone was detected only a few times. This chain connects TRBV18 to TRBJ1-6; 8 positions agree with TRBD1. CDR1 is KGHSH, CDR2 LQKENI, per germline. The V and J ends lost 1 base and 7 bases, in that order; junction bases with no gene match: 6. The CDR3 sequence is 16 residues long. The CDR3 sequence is CASSPRWGQENSPLHF. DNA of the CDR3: TGTGCCAGCTCACCACGGTGGGGACAGGAAAATTCACCCCTCCACTTT. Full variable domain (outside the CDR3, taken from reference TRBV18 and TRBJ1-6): NAGVMQNPRHLVRRRGQEARLRCSPMKGHSHVYWYRQLPEEGLKFMVYLQKENIIDESGMPKERFSAEFPKEGPSILRIQQVVRGDSAAYFCASSPRWGQENSPLHFGNGTRLTVT.

This chain's CDR3 is CASSPRTVQETQYF. CDR3 nucleotides: TGTGCCAGCAGCCCTCGGACAGTCCAAGAGACCCAGTACTTC. The chain joins TRBV9 to TRBJ2-5, with a possible D match to TRBD1 (6 bases). The CDR3 is made up of 14 amino acids. Germline V gene lookup returns CDR1 SGDLS and CDR2 YYNGEE. V lost 4 bases and J lost 1, with 11 bases in between.

CDR3 DNA: TGTGCCAGCAGCTTGGGGTTAGCGGGGGCCAAGTACCAAGAGACCCAGTACTTC. Amino acids: CASSLGLAGAKYQETQYF. The genes are TRBV5-4 and TRBJ2-5; the match to TRBD2 covers 9 bases. Germline values: CDR1 SGHNT, CDR2 YYREEE (reference sequence). With 0 bases clipped from V and 0 bases from J, the junction kept 9 bases outside the gene matches. CDR3 length: 18 amino acids.